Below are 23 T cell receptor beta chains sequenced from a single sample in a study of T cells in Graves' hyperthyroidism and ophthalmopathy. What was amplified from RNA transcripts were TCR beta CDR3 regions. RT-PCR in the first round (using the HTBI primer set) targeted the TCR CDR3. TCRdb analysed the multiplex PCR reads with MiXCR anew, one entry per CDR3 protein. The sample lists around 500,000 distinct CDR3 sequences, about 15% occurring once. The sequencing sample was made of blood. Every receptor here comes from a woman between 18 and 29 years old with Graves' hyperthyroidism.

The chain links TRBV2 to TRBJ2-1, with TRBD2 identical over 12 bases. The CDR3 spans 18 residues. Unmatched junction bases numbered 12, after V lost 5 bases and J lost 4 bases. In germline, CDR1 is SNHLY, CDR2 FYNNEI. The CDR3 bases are TGTGCCAGCAGTAGAACCGTCCCGGGACTAGCGGGTTACAATGAGCAGTTCTTC. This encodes CASSRTVPGLAGYNEQFF.

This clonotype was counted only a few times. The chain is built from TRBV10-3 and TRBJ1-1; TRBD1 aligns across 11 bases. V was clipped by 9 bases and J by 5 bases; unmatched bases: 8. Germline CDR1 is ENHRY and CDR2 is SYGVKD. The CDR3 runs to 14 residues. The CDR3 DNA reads TGTGCCATTAGGACAGGGGGCGCGTATACTGAAGCTTTCTTT. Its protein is CAIRTGGAYTEAFF.

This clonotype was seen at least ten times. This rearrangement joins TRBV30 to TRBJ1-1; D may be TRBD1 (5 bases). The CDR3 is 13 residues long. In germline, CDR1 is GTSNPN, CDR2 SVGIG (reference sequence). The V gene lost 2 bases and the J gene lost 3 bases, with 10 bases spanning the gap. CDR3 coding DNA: TGTGCCTGGAGTCCCTTGGGGGACACTGAAGCTTTCTTT. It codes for CAWSPLGDTEAFF.

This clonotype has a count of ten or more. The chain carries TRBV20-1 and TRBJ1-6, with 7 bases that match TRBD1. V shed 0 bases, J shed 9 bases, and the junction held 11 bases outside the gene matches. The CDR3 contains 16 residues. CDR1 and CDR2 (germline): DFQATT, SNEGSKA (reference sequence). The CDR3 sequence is CSARDLRGSTSSPLHF. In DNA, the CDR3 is TGCAGTGCTAGAGATCTCAGGGGGTCTACGAGTTCACCCCTCCACTTT.

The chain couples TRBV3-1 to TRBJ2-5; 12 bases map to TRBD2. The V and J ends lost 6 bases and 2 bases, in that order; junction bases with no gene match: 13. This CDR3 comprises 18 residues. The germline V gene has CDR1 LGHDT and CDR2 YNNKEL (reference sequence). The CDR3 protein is CASRPRASGRALQETQYF. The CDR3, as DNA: TGTGCCAGCAGGCCAAGGGCTAGCGGGAGGGCCCTACAAGAGACCCAGTACTTC.

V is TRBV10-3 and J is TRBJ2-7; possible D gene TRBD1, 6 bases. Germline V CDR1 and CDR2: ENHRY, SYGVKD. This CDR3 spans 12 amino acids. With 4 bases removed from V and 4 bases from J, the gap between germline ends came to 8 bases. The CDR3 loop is CAISGQGYEQYV. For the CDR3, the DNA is TGTGCCATCAGTGGCCAGGGGTACGAGCAGTACGTC.

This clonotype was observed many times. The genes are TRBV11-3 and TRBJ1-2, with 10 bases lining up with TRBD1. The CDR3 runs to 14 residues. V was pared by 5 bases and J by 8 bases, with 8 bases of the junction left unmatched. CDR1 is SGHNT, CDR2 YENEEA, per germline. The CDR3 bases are TGTGCCAGCAGCGTGACAGGGGGCAGGAGCGGCTACACCTTC. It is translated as CASSVTGGRSGYTF.

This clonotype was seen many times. CDR3 DNA sequence: TGTGCCAGCAGCGATTCGACTAGCTCCTACAATGAGCAGTTCTTC. Its protein is CASSDSTSSYNEQFF. The rearrangement joins TRBV7-3 to TRBJ2-1; tentative D call: TRBD2 (6 bases). The germline V gene encodes CDR1 SGHTA and CDR2 FQGTGA. This CDR3 spans 15 amino acids. The V and J ends lost 5 bases and 0 bases respectively, with 11 bases between them.

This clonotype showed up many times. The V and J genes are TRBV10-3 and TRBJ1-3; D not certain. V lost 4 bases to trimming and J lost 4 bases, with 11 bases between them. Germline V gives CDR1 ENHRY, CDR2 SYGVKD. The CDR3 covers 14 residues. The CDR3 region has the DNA TGTGCCATCAGTGGGGGTCAGTTCGGAAACACCATATATTTT. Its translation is CAISGGQFGNTIYF.

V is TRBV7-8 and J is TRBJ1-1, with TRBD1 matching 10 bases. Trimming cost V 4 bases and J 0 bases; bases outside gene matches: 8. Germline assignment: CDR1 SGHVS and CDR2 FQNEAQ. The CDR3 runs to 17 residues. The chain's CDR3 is CASSSTGGEEVNTEAFF. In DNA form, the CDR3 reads TGTGCCAGCAGCTCGACAGGGGGCGAGGAAGTGAACACTGAAGCTTTCTTT.

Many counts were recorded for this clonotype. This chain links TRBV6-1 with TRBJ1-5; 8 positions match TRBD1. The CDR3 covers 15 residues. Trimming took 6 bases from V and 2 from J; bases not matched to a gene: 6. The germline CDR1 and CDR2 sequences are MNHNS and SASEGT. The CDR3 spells CASSQQGDGNQPQHF. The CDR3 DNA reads TGTGCCAGCAGCCAACAGGGGGATGGCAATCAGCCCCAGCATTTT.

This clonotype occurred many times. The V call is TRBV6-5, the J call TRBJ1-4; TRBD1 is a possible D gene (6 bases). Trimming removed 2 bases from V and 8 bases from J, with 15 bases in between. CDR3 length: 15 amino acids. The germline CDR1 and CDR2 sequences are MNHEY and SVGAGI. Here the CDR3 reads CASSYRGGGQEKLFF. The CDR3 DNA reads TGTGCCAGCAGTTACCGGGGAGGGGGGCAAGAAAAACTGTTTTTT.

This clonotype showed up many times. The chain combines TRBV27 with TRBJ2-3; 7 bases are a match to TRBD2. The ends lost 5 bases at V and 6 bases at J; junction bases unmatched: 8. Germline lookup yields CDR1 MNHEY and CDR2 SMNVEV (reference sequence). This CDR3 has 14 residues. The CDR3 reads CASSQTSLRDTQYF. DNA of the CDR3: TGTGCCAGCAGTCAGACTAGCCTTAGGGATACGCAGTATTTT.

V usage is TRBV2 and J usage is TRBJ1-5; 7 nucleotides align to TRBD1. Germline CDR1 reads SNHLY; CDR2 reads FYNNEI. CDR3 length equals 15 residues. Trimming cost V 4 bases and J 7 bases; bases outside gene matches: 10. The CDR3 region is CASSGVQGVGQPQHF. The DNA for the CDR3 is TGTGCCAGCAGTGGTGTTCAGGGGGTGGGACAGCCCCAGCATTTT.

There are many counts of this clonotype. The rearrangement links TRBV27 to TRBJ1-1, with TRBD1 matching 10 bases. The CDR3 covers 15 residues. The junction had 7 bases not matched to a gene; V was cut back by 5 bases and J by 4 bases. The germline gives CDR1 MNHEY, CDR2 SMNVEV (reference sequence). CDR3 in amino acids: CASSRGQGMRTEAFF. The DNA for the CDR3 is TGTGCCAGCAGTCGGGGACAGGGGATGCGCACTGAAGCTTTCTTT.

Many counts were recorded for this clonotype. The CDR3: CASRARADTQYF. The DNA of the CDR3 is TGTGCCAGCAGGGCCAGGGCCGATACGCAGTATTTT. The chain couples TRBV12-3 or TRBV12-4 to TRBJ2-3; TRBD1 is a possible D gene (5 bases). The germline V and J ends were trimmed by 6 bases and 6 bases, with 10 bases remaining between them. CDR3 length: 12 amino acids.

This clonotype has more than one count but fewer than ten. The CDR3 bases are TGTGCCAGCAGCGTAGAACTAGCGACAGATACGCAGTATTTT. Its protein is CASSVELATDTQYF. The chain joins TRBV9 to TRBJ2-3; 7 bases are shared with TRBD2. Germline lookup yields CDR1 SGDLS and CDR2 YYNGEE. The CDR3 runs to 14 residues. The junction had 1 base not matched to a gene; V was cut back by 0 bases and J by 3 bases.

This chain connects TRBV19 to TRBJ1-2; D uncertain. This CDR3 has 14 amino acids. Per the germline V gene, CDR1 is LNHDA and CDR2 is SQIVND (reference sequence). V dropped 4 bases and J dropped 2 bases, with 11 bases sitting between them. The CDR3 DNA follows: TGTGCCAGTAGTACCTTGGGTGTGAACTATGGCTACACCTTC. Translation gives CASSTLGVNYGYTF.

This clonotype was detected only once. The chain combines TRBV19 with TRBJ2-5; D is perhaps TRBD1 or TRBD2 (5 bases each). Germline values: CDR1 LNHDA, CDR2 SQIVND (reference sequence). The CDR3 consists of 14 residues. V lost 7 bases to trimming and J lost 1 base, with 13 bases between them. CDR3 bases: TGTGCCAGTACAACCGGGACGAGCCAAGAGACCCAGTACTTC. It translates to CASTTGTSQETQYF.

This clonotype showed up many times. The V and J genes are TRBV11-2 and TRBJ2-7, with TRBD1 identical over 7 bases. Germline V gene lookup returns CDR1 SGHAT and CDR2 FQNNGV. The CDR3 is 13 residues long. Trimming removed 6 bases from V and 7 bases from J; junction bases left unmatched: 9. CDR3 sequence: CASRTPGQQEQYV. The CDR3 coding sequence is TGTGCCAGCAGAACCCCGGGACAGCAAGAGCAGTACGTC.

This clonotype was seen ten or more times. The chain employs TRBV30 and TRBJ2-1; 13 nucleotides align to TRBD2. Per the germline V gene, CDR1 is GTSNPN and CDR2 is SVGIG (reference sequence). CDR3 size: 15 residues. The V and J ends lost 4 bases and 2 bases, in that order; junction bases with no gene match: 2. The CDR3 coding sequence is TGTGCCTGGAAGGGGACTAGCGGGGCCTACAATGAGCAGTTCTTC. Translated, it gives CAWKGTSGAYNEQFF.

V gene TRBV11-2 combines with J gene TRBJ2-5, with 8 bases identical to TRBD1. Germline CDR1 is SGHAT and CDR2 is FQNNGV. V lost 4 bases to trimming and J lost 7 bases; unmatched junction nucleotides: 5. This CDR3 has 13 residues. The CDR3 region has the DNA TGTGCCAGCAGCTGGGGGACAGGTGGGACCCAGTACTTC. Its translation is CASSWGTGGTQYF. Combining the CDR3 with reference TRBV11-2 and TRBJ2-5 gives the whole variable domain EAGVAQSPRYKIIEKRQSVAFWCNPISGHATLYWYQQILGQGPKLLIQFQNNGVVDDSQLPKDRFSAERLKGVDSTLKIQPAKLEDSAVYLCASSWGTGGTQYFGPGTRLLVL.

The DNA for the CDR3 is TGTGCCATCGCCCAGGGGGGTCTTGGGGAGCAGTACGTC. Translating it yields CAIAQGGLGEQYV. The chain links TRBV10-3 to TRBJ2-7, with D tentatively TRBD1 (7 bases). V lost 8 bases to trimming and J lost 7 bases, with 18 bases between them. Germline V gives CDR1 ENHRY, CDR2 SYGVKD. The CDR3 loop spans 13 amino acids.